Below are 14 T cell receptor beta chains sequenced from a single sample in a study of blood T cell repertoires in COVID-19. Sequencing used immunoSEQ multiplex PCR; TCRdb keeps in-frame clones, though not all of them. Among around 250,000 clones listed, 86% were seen once. Material for sequencing was peripheral blood. Receptor source: a woman in her twenties or thirties with active or convalescent COVID-19.

The rearrangement uses TRBV10-2 and TRBJ2-7; D not certain. CDR3 size: 14 residues. The V gene's germline CDR1 is WSHSY and CDR2 SAAADI. The ends were cut back, 7 bases at V and 5 bases at J, with 18 bases in the middle. The CDR3 sequence: CASKLAGDLNEQYF. The CDR3 bases are TGCGCCAGCAAACTGGCTGGAGACCTAAACGAGCAGTACTTC.

The CDR3 sequence: CASSPQEVHYGYTF. The CDR3 DNA follows: TGTGCCAGCTCACCGCAGGAGGTTCACTATGGCTACACCTTC. V usage is TRBV18 and J usage is TRBJ1-2; D is ambiguous. The CDR3 loop spans 14 amino acids. The germline CDR1 and CDR2 sequences are KGHSH and LQKENI. V shed 3 bases and J shed 3 bases, with 11 bases lying between them.

This clone was seen only once. The rearrangement uses TRBV11-3 and TRBJ2-5; 9 nucleotides line up with TRBD1. Germline V lookup: CDR1 SGHNT, CDR2 YENEEA. The trim removed 7 bases at V and 1 base at J, leaving 22 bases unmatched. The CDR3 has 20 amino acids. The CDR3 reads CASIPFMGWDRESVQETQYF. DNA of the CDR3: TGTGCCAGCATCCCATTCATGGGGTGGGACAGGGAGAGTGTCCAAGAGACCCAGTACTTC.

This clone was recorded once. The V and J genes are TRBV4-1 and TRBJ2-7, with D possibly TRBD2 on 7 matching bases. CDR1 is MGHRA, CDR2 YSYEKL, per germline. Trimming shortened V by 4 bases and J by 1 base, and 11 bases separated the two germline ends. The CDR3 extends over 14 amino acids. DNA of the CDR3: TGCGCCAGCAGCCTTGGGGGGGCATCCTACGAGCAGTACTTC. Protein: CASSLGGASYEQYF.

The V and J genes are TRBV5-4 and TRBJ2-2, with D unresolved. This CDR3 comprises 14 residues. Trimming left V 2 bases short and J 4 bases short, with 9 bases between. Per germline, CDR1 SGHNT and CDR2 YYREEE (reference sequence). In nucleotides, the CDR3 is TGTGCCAGCAGCTTTGATTCGGGCACCGGGGAGCTGTTTTTT. It translates to CASSFDSGTGELFF.

The chain has TRBV6-5 and TRBJ1-4; 9 bases align to TRBD1. The CDR3 is 14 residues long. After removal of 5 bases from V and 8 bases from J, the junction contained 6 bases not matched to a gene. The V gene's germline CDR1 is MNHEY and CDR2 SVGAGI. The CDR3 DNA reads TGTGCCAGCAGTCGGGACAGGGCGGGGGAAAAACTGTTTTTT. Amino acids: CASSRDRAGEKLFF.

The V and J genes are TRBV9 and TRBJ2-3, with 7 bases lining up with TRBD2. This CDR3 region has 14 residues. Losses at the gene ends were 4 bases for V and 2 bases for J; bases not matched to a gene: 4. Germline CDR1 and CDR2: SGDLS and YYNGEE. For the CDR3, the DNA is TGTGCCAGCAGCCTTCGGGACTACACAGATACGCAGTATTTT. Amino acid sequence: CASSLRDYTDTQYF.

Only one count was recorded for this clone. The chain couples TRBV28 to TRBJ2-1, with TRBD2 identical over 14 bases. The germline CDR1 and CDR2 sequences are MDHEN and SYDVKM. This CDR3 has 16 amino acids. Trimming took 5 bases from V and 8 from J; bases not matched to a gene: 8. CDR3 bases: TGTGCCAGCAGTCATGGACTAGCGGGGGGTGCCCATGAGCAGTTCTTC. Protein sequence: CASSHGLAGGAHEQFF. Together with reference TRBV28 and TRBJ2-1, the CDR3 gives the full variable domain: DVKVTQSSRYLVKRTGEKVFLECVQDMDHENMFWYRQDPGLGLRLIYFSYDVKMKEKGDIPEGYSVSREKKERFSLILESASTNQTSMYLCASSHGLAGGAHEQFFGPGTRLTVL.

V is TRBV7-3 and J is TRBJ2-3; 7 nucleotides align to TRBD2. CDR3 size: 15 residues. The germline V gene encodes CDR1 SGHTA and CDR2 FQGTGA. With 4 bases clipped from V and 0 bases from J, the junction kept 4 bases outside the gene matches. CDR3 DNA sequence: TGTGCCAGCAGCTCGCGGGGGAGAAGCACAGATACGCAGTATTTT. It specifies CASSSRGRSTDTQYF.

Worth noting for this clone: Compared with germline, one end of the junction differs, possibly owing to a read error. The chain combines TRBV5-1 with TRBJ2-5; 8 bases are a match to TRBD2. Germline CDR1 is SGHRS and CDR2 is YFSETQ. This CDR3 contains 13 residues. The DNA of the CDR3 is TGCGCCAGCAGCTTAATGGGACTAGACCCGATACACTTC. Its translation is CASSLMGLDPIHF.

V and J are TRBV7-9 and TRBJ1-2; TRBD1 aligns across 12 bases. The CDR3 contains 16 residues. Germline V gene data show CDR1 as SEHNR and CDR2 as FQNEAQ (reference sequence). Trimming cost V 1 base and J 4 bases; bases outside gene matches: 4. CDR3 DNA sequence: TGTGCCAGCAGCTTAGACGGGACAGGGGGCGGCTATGGCTACACCTTC. It codes for CASSLDGTGGGYGYTF.

Only one count was recorded for this clone. The rearrangement uses TRBV29-1 and TRBJ2-5, with D tentatively TRBD2 (5 bases). Between the trimmed V and J ends, which lost 3 bases and 1 base, there was a span of 12 bases. CDR3 length: 14 amino acids. Germline V gives CDR1 SQVTM, CDR2 ANQGSEA. DNA of the CDR3: TGCAGCGTTGATAACCGACGGGGCCAAGAGACCCAGTACTTC. It yields the protein CSVDNRRGQETQYF.

This chain connects TRBV2 to TRBJ1-2; 11 positions agree with TRBD1. V shed 11 bases and J 4 bases; nucleotides not matched to a gene: 12. The V gene's germline CDR1 is SNHLY and CDR2 FYNNEI. The CDR3 is made up of 15 amino acids. The CDR3 is CAFGQGALPFYGYTF. The DNA of the CDR3 is TGTGCCTTCGGACAGGGGGCATTACCCTTCTATGGCTACACCTTC.

This chain uses TRBV19 with TRBJ2-7, with D perhaps matching TRBD2 (6 bases). V was trimmed by 4 bases and J by 5 bases, leaving 15 bases between them. The germline V gene has CDR1 LNHDA and CDR2 SQIVND (reference sequence). The length of the CDR3 is 14 residues. The CDR3 protein is CASSRGGTVDEQYF. CDR3 sequence (DNA): TGTGCCAGTAGTAGGGGCGGGACGGTGGACGAGCAGTACTTC.